These 2 T cell receptor beta chains were sequenced from one sample in a study of blood T cells in healthy people across ages. Sample-barcoded 5' priming and a J-beta primer mix drove a second PCR of about 6 to 11 cycles. TCRdb re-analysed the 5' RACE reads in MiXCR, keeping a single row per CDR3 protein. The table shows 550,000 to 750,000 distinct CDR3 sequences, with 20% to 25% occurring only once. Sequenced material: blood. The receptors here all came from a man aged 65 to 85 in good health.

The genes are TRBV20-1 and TRBJ2-7, with D maybe TRBD2 (5 bases). CDR3 length equals 13 residues. Germline-derived CDR1 and CDR2 are DFQATT and SNEGSKA (reference sequence). V lost 3 bases and J lost 6, with 15 bases in between. The CDR3 sequence is CSASHGKNTEQYF. The CDR3 DNA follows: TGCAGTGCTAGTCACGGGAAGAACACCGAGCAGTACTTC.

Worth noting for this clonotype: The junction shows a germline mismatch at one end, possibly a read error. The chain has TRBV20-1 and TRBJ2-7, with 14 bases aligning to TRBD2. The germline V gene encodes CDR1 DFQATT and CDR2 SNEGSKA (reference sequence). The CDR3 length is 17 residues. This CDR3 is CSARGTSGSLHSYEHYF. In DNA form, the CDR3 reads TGCAGTGCTAGGGGGACTAGCGGGAGCCTCCACTCCTACGAGCATTACTTC.